This passage covers 13 T cell receptor beta chains from one sample sequenced in a study of CD8+ T cells in alopecia areata listed by TCRdb under 2018. Library preparation employed the immunoSEQ multiplex PCR assay. To provide template for TCR sequencing, every sample had RNA extracted and reverse transcribed into cDNA. The table comes from immuneACCESS by way of TCRdb, which keeps in-frame sequences with V and J called. Part of the clones is missing from these tables; in studies checked, under half for an unresolved V gene and the rest for unknown reasons. The sample has about 150,000 clones on record, 55% of them singletons. 4.8% of the sample belongs to the ten largest clones. The source material was CD4+ T cells sorted from blood. The source is a human donor in good health.

This clone has a handful of counts. The gene calls are TRBV29-1 and TRBJ1-4; D unclear. The germline V and J ends were trimmed by 5 bases and 7 bases, with 8 bases remaining between them. The CDR3 is made up of 11 amino acids. Germline CDR1 is SQVTM and CDR2 is ANQGSEA. Here the CDR3 reads CSVLWVEKLFF. The CDR3 coding sequence is TGCAGCGTTCTCTGGGTTGAAAAACTGTTTTTT.

This clone came up a few times. V usage is TRBV7-8 and J usage is TRBJ2-2; D is possibly TRBD1 (5 bases). The CDR3 has 12 amino acids. The ends were cut back, 10 bases at V and 6 bases at J, with 12 bases in the middle. CDR1 is SGHVS, CDR2 FQNEAQ, per germline. CDR3 sequence (DNA): TGTGCCACCTTAATGGGGCCCGGGGAGCTGTTTTTT. Residues: CATLMGPGELFF.

The CDR3 reads CSASGGSTDTQYF. CDR3 in DNA: TGCAGCGCTAGCGGCGGGAGCACAGATACGCAGTATTTT. This chain uses TRBV29-1 with TRBJ2-3; 7 bases map to TRBD2. Germline V gene sequence: CDR1 SQVTM, CDR2 ANQGSEA. The CDR3 extends over 13 amino acids. The junction had 4 bases not matched to a gene; V was cut back by 7 bases and J by 0 bases.

The chain is built from TRBV6-1 and TRBJ2-5; D gene uncertain. Germline loops: CDR1 MNHNS, CDR2 SASEGT. This CDR3 is 14 amino acids long. V was clipped by 10 bases and J by 5 bases, with 20 bases between them. The CDR3 reads CATTLGISGETQYF. CDR3 DNA: TGTGCCACCACTCTGGGGATCTCCGGGGAGACCCAGTACTTC.

This clone has more than one count but fewer than ten. This chain links TRBV20-1 with TRBJ2-5, with D perhaps TRBD2 (5 bases). Germline values: CDR1 DFQATT, CDR2 SNEGSKA (reference sequence). The CDR3 consists of 11 residues. CDR3 sequence: CRAVRGETQYF. CDR3 sequence (DNA): TGCAGGGCGGTTCGGGGAGAGACCCAGTACTTC.

The genes are TRBV7-9 and TRBJ2-1; D gene uncertain. Trimming pared 4 bases from V and 9 bases from J, leaving 10 bases between. Germline CDR1 is SEHNR and CDR2 is FQNEAQ (reference sequence). CDR3 length equals 12 residues. The DNA of the CDR3 is TGTGCCAGCAGCTACTCAGCCGCTGAGCAGTTCTTC. Protein sequence: CASSYSAAEQFF.

V is TRBV11-2 and J is TRBJ2-5; 11 nucleotides match TRBD2. V shed 4 bases and J 5 bases; nucleotides not matched to a gene: 9. The germline CDR1 and CDR2 sequences are SGHAT and FQNNGV. CDR3 length: 16 residues. The CDR3 coding sequence is TGTGCCAGCAGCTCCCGGGGTAGCGGGAGGGTGGAGACCCAGTACTTC. It translates to CASSSRGSGRVETQYF.

The chain couples TRBV18 to TRBJ2-1; 7 bases match TRBD2. Losses at the gene ends were 1 base for V and 5 bases for J; bases not matched to a gene: 8. Germline V lookup: CDR1 KGHSH, CDR2 LQKENI. The CDR3 sequence is 16 residues long. CDR3 protein: CASSPQGSGTHNEQFF. CDR3 coding DNA: TGTGCCAGCTCACCACAGGGGAGCGGGACCCACAATGAGCAGTTCTTC.

V is TRBV29-1 and J is TRBJ2-1, with TRBD2 matching over 8 bases. The V and J ends lost 3 bases and 6 bases, in that order; junction bases with no gene match: 7. CDR3 length equals 14 residues. Germline V CDR1 and CDR2: SQVTM, ANQGSEA. The CDR3 DNA is TGCAGCGTTGATATAAGCGGGAGCGGCAATGAGCAGTTCTTC. Encoded protein: CSVDISGSGNEQFF.

This chain links TRBV7-9 with TRBJ2-5; 7 positions agree with TRBD2. The CDR3 contains 17 residues. Trimming at V came to 2 bases and at J to 5 bases, leaving 14 bases not matched to a gene. Germline V gene sequence: CDR1 SEHNR, CDR2 FQNEAQ (reference sequence). The CDR3 region is CASSLPLGLDGLETQYF. Written as DNA, the CDR3 is TGTGCCAGCAGCTTACCATTAGGACTAGACGGCCTGGAGACCCAGTACTTC. The full variable domain, completed using reference TRBV7-9 and TRBJ2-5, is DTGVSQNPRHKITKRGQNVTFRCDPISEHNRLYWYRQTLGQGPEFLTYFQNEAQLEKSRLLSDRFSAERPKGSFSTLEIQRTEQGDSAMYLCASSLPLGLDGLETQYFGPGTRLLVL.

This clone has a handful of counts. The chain combines TRBV29-1 with TRBJ1-1, with 7 positions matching TRBD1. Trimming took 4 bases from V and 10 from J; bases not matched to a gene: 6. Looked up from germline, CDR1 is SQVTM and CDR2 is ANQGSEA. This CDR3 is 11 amino acids long. CDR3 coding DNA: TGCAGCGTTGTTACAGGGGAGAGAGCTTTCTTT. Amino acid sequence: CSVVTGERAFF.

This rearrangement joins TRBV29-1 to TRBJ2-1; 7 nucleotides agree with TRBD1. V shed 3 bases and J 4 bases; nucleotides not matched to a gene: 6. The germline V gene encodes CDR1 SQVTM and CDR2 ANQGSEA. The CDR3 runs 14 residues. For the CDR3, the DNA is TGCAGCGTTGAGGACAGGCGGGCTTACAATGAGCAGTTCTTC. Protein: CSVEDRRAYNEQFF.

This chain uses TRBV5-6 with TRBJ1-2, with 7 bases lining up with TRBD1. CDR3 length equals 15 residues. The V segment lost 10 bases and the J segment 0 bases; nucleotides outside the gene matches: 12. From germline, CDR1 is SGHDT and CDR2 YYEEEE. Here the CDR3 reads CASARGDITNYGYTF. The CDR3 DNA is TGTGCCTCTGCCAGGGGGGATATTACTAACTATGGCTACACCTTC.